The 6 T cell receptor beta chains reported below all come from one sample, sequenced in a study of shared clonotypes between healthy human individuals (dated by TCRdb to the early 2020s). The library was prepared using the immunoSEQ multiplex PCR assay. TCRdb took this table from immuneACCESS and kept in-frame rearrangements with V and J called. Such tables lack part of the clones; where checked against another copy, unresolved V genes explain under half of the gap, and the rest is unexplained. The sample table shows a few million clones, and around 93% are seen once. Clones ranked in the top ten supply around 1.8% of the sample. CD8 naive samples were CD45RO-negative cells positively selected for CCR7, giving a CD45RA+CCR7+ population that excluded TemRA cells. Material for sequencing was naive CD8+ T cells from PBMCs. The cell subset or site label here, explained by the study, means: CD45RA+CCR7+. The source of these receptors is a man aged 18 to 30 in good health. Some clones in this sample may be carry-over from other donors' samples.

The chain recombines TRBV4-1 with TRBJ2-1, with D hard to call. Germline-derived CDR1 and CDR2 are MGHRA and YSYEKL. CDR3 size: 15 residues. The V gene lost 1 base and the J gene lost 6 bases, with 13 bases spanning the gap. This CDR3 reads CASSQVSRLRNEQFF. The CDR3 region has the DNA TGCGCCAGCAGCCAAGTCTCCCGACTGCGCAATGAGCAGTTCTTC.

The V gene is TRBV13, the J gene TRBJ1-3; a weak D match, TRBD1 (5 bases). The CDR3 consists of 16 residues. Germline V gene lookup returns CDR1 PRHDT and CDR2 FYEKMQ (reference sequence). V was cut by 5 bases and J by 0 bases, with 14 bases left in between. DNA for the CDR3: TGTGCCAGCAGCGAACATACAGGCCTCTCTGGAAACACCATATATTTT. It codes for CASSEHTGLSGNTIYF.

The chain employs TRBV14 and TRBJ2-7; D is uncertain. V dropped 1 base and J dropped 5 bases, with 6 bases sitting between them. Germline V lookup: CDR1 SGHDN, CDR2 FVKESK. CDR3 length equals 12 residues. CDR3 nucleotides: TGTGCCAGCAGCCAAGTAGTTAACGAGCAGTACTTC. Protein: CASSQVVNEQYF. The full variable domain, its missing parts supplied by reference TRBV14 and TRBJ2-7, is EAGVTQFPSHSVIEKGQTVTLRCDPISGHDNLYWYRRVMGKEIKFLLHFVKESKQDESGMPNNRFLAERTGGTYSTLKVQPAELEDSGVYFCASSQVVNEQYFGPGTRLTVT.

This clone was seen only a few times. The chain couples TRBV29-1 to TRBJ1-2, with unresolved D. Germline V gene data show CDR1 as SQVTM and CDR2 as ANQGSEA. The CDR3 runs 12 residues. V shed 0 bases and J shed 8 bases, with 10 bases lying between them. For the CDR3, the DNA is TGCAGCGTTGAAGAGGTAACTCGGGGCTACACCTTC. It is translated as CSVEEVTRGYTF.

The rearrangement links TRBV20-1 to TRBJ1-2; no firm D call. Germline V lookup: CDR1 DFQATT, CDR2 SNEGSKA (reference sequence). The CDR3 extends over 10 amino acids. The V end was cut by 2 bases, the J end by 10 bases, with 8 bases between. CDR3 DNA sequence: TGCAGTGCTAGACGGGGAGTCTACACCTTC. Translated: CSARRGVYTF.

The V and J genes are TRBV5-6 and TRBJ2-7; D may be TRBD2 (5 bases). With 0 bases removed from V and 3 bases from J, the gap between germline ends came to 16 bases. Germline V gives CDR1 SGHDT, CDR2 YYEEEE. The CDR3 totals 16 residues. CDR3 region: CASSLGTPGELYEQYF. The CDR3 DNA reads TGTGCCAGCAGCTTGGGGACCCCCGGGGAACTCTACGAGCAGTACTTC.